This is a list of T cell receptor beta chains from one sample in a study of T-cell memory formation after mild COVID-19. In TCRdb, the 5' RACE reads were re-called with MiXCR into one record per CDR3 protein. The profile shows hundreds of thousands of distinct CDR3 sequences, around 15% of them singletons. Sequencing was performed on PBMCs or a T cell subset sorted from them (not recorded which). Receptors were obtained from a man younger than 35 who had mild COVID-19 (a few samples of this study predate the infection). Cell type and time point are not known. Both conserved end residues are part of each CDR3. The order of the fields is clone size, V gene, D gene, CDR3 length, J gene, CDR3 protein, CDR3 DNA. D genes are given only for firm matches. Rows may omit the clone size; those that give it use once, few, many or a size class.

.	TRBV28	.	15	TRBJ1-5	CASSPVDYSNQPQHF	TGTGCCAGCAGCCCGGTCGACTATAGCAATCAGCCCCAGCATTTT
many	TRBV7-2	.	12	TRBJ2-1	CASSLGYNEQFF	TGTGCCAGCAGCTTAGGGTACAATGAGCAGTTCTTC
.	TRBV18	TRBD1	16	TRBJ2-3	CASSLSGTDGTDTQYF	TGTGCCAGCTCACTATCCGGGACAGATGGCACAGATACGCAGTATTTT
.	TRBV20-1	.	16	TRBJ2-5	CSARVSSRGPRETQYF	TGCAGTGCTAGAGTCTCTAGCCGGGGACCACGAGAGACCCAGTACTTC
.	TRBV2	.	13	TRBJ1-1	CASIVGYGGEAFF	TGTGCCAGCATTGTTGGGTACGGGGGCGAAGCTTTCTTT
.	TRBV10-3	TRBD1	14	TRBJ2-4	CAISEGTGADIQYF	TGTGCCATCAGTGAGGGGACAGGGGCTGACATTCAGTACTTC
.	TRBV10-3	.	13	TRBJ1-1	CAISESSGTEAFF	TGTGCCATCAGTGAGTCGTCGGGCACTGAAGCTTTCTTT
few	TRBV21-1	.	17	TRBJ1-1	CASPFPQGRVKNTEAFF	TGTGCCAGCCCCTTCCCACAGGGGAGGGTCAAGAACACTGAAGCTTTCTTT
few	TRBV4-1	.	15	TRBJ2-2	CASSHPTSPGGELFF	TGCGCCAGCAGCCATCCCACCTCCCCGGGCGGGGAGCTGTTTTTT
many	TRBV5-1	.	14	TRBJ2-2	CASSLAPNTGELFF	TGCGCCAGCAGCTTGGCCCCCAACACCGGGGAGCTGTTTTTT
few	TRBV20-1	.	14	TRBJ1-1	CSARDLEGFTEAFF	TGCAGTGCTAGAGATTTAGAAGGGTTCACTGAAGCTTTCTTT
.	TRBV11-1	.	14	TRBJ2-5	CASSPGNEVGTQYF	TGTGCCAGCAGCCCGGGGAATGAGGTTGGGACCCAGTACTTC
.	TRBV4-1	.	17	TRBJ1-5	CASSQVWTPYSNQPQHF	TGCGCCAGCAGCCAAGTTTGGACACCCTATAGCAATCAGCCCCAGCATTTT
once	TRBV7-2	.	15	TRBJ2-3	CASTIPGHRTDTQYF	TGTGCCAGCACTATTCCGGGACACCGCACAGATACGCAGTATTTT
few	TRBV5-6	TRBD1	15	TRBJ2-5	CASRRTDRGIETQYF	TGTGCCAGCAGGCGGACCGACAGGGGAATAGAGACCCAGTACTTC
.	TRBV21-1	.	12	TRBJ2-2	CASSKYTGELFF	TGTGCCAGCAGCAAATACACCGGGGAGCTGTTTTTT
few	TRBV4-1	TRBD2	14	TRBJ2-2	CASGGDANTGELFF	TGCGCCAGCGGGGGGGACGCGAACACCGGGGAGCTGTTTTTT
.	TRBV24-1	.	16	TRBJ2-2	CATSGPLPMNTGELFF	TGTGCCACCAGTGGTCCCCTGCCTATGAACACCGGGGAGCTGTTTTTT
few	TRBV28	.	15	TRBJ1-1	CASSPLRGQGLEAFF	TGTGCCAGCAGTCCCCTACGGGGACAAGGCTTGGAAGCTTTCTTT
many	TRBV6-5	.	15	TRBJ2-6	CASGGGGSGANVLTF	TGTGCCAGCGGTGGAGGGGGCTCTGGGGCCAACGTCCTGACTTTC
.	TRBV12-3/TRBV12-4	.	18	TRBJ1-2	CASSVGGAGHLALGGYTF	TGTGCCAGCAGCGTAGGAGGGGCCGGACACCTAGCACTTGGCGGCTACACCTTC
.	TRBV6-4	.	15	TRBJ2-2	CASRQDIANTGELFF	TGTGCCAGCAGACAGGACATCGCGAACACCGGGGAGCTGTTTTTT
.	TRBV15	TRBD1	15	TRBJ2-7	CATSRTGTGPYEQYF	TGTGCCACCAGCCGCACCGGGACAGGTCCCTACGAGCAGTACTTC
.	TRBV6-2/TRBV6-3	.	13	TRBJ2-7	CASSPQETYEQYF	TGTGCCAGCAGTCCTCAGGAGACCTACGAGCAGTACTTC
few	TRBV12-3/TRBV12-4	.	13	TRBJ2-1	CASSLDRHTEQFF	TGTGCCAGCAGTTTAGACCGGCACACTGAGCAGTTCTTC